The rows below give T cell receptor beta chains drawn from one sample of a study of shared clonotypes between healthy human individuals. Repertoires were generated with immunoSEQ multiplex PCR, while TCRdb's copy carries only in-frame clones and drops some. Among 550,000 to 750,000 clones listed, less than 97% were seen once. The material sequenced was naive CD8+ T cells sorted from blood. The origin of the receptors is a woman aged 30 to 39 in good health. Each CDR3 is given with its conserved first and last residue.

>TRBJ2-1|TRBV6-5
CASSSDKVGYNEQFF
>TRBJ1-2|TRBV6-1
CASSDWDRRIVTYGYTF
>TRBJ1-4|TRBV27
CASSLLQGVSEKLFF
>TRBJ2-7|TRBV28
CASSGPGDYEQYF
>TRBJ1-1|TRBV29-1
CSVGYNFEAFF
>TRBJ2-5|TRBV9
CASSATGEGETQYF
>TRBJ2-2|TRBV7-9
CASRILAGDTGELFF
>TRBJ2-3|TRBV10-3
CAISGTSGSTDTQYF
>TRBJ2-7|TRBV9
CASSVGRAYEQYF
>TRBJ2-3|TRBV6-1
CAAEWGREADTQYF
>TRBJ2-7|TRBV11-2
CASSLVGGHSEQYF
>TRBJ2-1|TRBV15
CATSREKGAVNEQFF
>TRBJ1-2|TRBV27
CASRIPGTASPYGYTF
>TRBJ2-1|TRBV9
CASSGTSGRRSSYNEQFF
>TRBJ1-1|TRBV10-1
CASSVGTEAFF
>TRBJ2-5|TRBV2
CASSELWETQYF
>TRBJ2-7|TRBV10-2
CASNQGVFSYEQYF
>TRBJ1-1|TRBV13
CASSLETSTEAFF
>TRBJ2-2|TRBV9
CASNPGLADTGELFF
>TRBJ2-7|TRBV11-2
CASSFGSGTSGREQYF
>TRBJ1-1|TRBV27
CASIGWSPEAFF
>TRBJ2-3|TRBV19
CASLAGTGVLGTQYF
>TRBJ2-3|TRBV4-1
CASSQESGLAISDTQYF